This is a list of T cell receptor beta chains from one sample in a study of cytomegalovirus exposure and HLA in healthy donors. The data were produced by immunoSEQ multiplex PCR, yet TCRdb's version contains in-frame clones alone and is incomplete. The data show 200,000 or so clones, roughly 88% seen once. Sequenced: PBMCs. These TCRs come from a boy younger than 10 in good health and CMV-seronegative. Each CDR3 is given with its conserved first and last residue. The D gene is left open where the match is weak. Clone size, where shown, is once, few, many, or a class for clones that have expanded.

V gene	J gene	clone size	D gene	CDR3 protein	CDR3 DNA
TRBV13	TRBJ2-5	-	-	CASSLQGPSGYGAQYF	TGTGCCAGCAGCCTCCAAGGGCCCTCGGGGTACGGGGCCCAGTACTTC
TRBV6-6	TRBJ1-4	-	TRBD1	CASSRRQGGNEKLFF	TGTGCCAGCAGCCGTAGACAGGGAGGTAATGAAAAACTGTTTTTT
TRBV5-4	TRBJ2-4	-	-	CASSPGGQGGDIQYF	TGTGCCAGCAGCCCAGGGGGGCAGGGTGGCGACATTCAGTACTTC
TRBV2	TRBJ1-2	-	-	CASSEAGSDSLYGYTF	TGTGCCAGCAGTGAAGCCGGCTCGGACAGCTTATATGGCTACACCTTC
TRBV5-1	TRBJ2-1	-	-	CASMLRASEQFF	TGCGCCAGCATGCTAAGAGCGAGTGAGCAGTTCTTC
TRBV27	TRBJ2-3	-	-	CASTSGERTDTQYF	TGTGCCAGCACCTCCGGGGAGCGCACAGATACGCAGTATTTT
TRBV27	TRBJ2-1	-	-	CASSLTGSVSYNEQFF	TGTGCCAGCAGTCTCACGGGGAGCGTCTCCTACAATGAGCAGTTCTTC
TRBV21-1	TRBJ1-5	few	-	CASSKGPVTGNQPQHF	TGTGCCAGCAGCAAAGGGCCCGTCACAGGGAATCAGCCCCAGCATTTT
TRBV6-1	TRBJ1-4	-	TRBD1	CASRTTGGDEKLFF	TGTGCCAGCAGAACGACAGGGGGGGATGAAAAACTGTTTTTT
TRBV11-3	TRBJ2-1	-	-	CASSLGGPNEQFF	TGTGCCAGCAGCTTAGGCGGGCCCAATGAGCAGTTCTTC
TRBV6-5	TRBJ1-2	-	-	CASRTGFDYGYTF	TGTGCCAGCAGAACAGGGTTCGACTATGGCTACACCTTC
TRBV7-2	TRBJ2-1	-	-	CASSLAARDNEQFF	TGTGCCAGCAGCTTAGCAGCGAGGGACAATGAGCAGTTCTTC
TRBV6-1	TRBJ2-5	-	TRBD1	CASSITGGQETQYF	TGTGCCAGCAGTATAACAGGGGGACAGGAGACCCAGTACTTC
TRBV7-2	TRBJ2-2	-	TRBD2	CASSGPSGGAGELFF	TGTGCCAGCAGCGGCCCTAGCGGGGGGGCCGGGGAGCTGTTTTTT
TRBV7-9	TRBJ1-2	-	-	CASSLPDSNYGYTF	TGTGCCAGCAGCTTACCGGACAGTAACTATGGCTACACCTTC
TRBV2	TRBJ1-3	once	TRBD1	CASSARGSGNTIYF	TGTGCCAGCAGTGCCAGGGGGTCTGGAAACACCATATATTTT
TRBV7-3	TRBJ2-3	-	TRBD2	CASSRGLAGGLDTDTQYF	TGTGCCAGCAGCCGGGGACTAGCGGGGGGGCTTGACACAGATACGCAGTATTTT
TRBV20-1	TRBJ2-3	-	-	CSALTDTQYF	TGCAGTGCTCTCACAGATACGCAGTATTTT
TRBV7-3	TRBJ2-1	-	TRBD2	CASSLGGGGPYLRSYNEQFF	TGTGCCAGCAGCTTAGGTGGCGGGGGGCCTTATCTTAGGTCCTACAATGAGCAGTTCTTC
TRBV7-2	TRBJ1-1	-	-	CASSPQGRGAFF	TGTGCCAGCAGCCCCCAGGGGCGCGGGGCTTTCTTT
TRBV2	TRBJ1-2	-	-	CASSDEGAYGYTF	TGTGCCAGCAGTGATGAGGGTGCCTATGGCTACACCTTC
TRBV2	TRBJ1-5	-	TRBD1	CASSNNGTGFNQPQHF	TGTGCCAGCAGCAATAACGGGACAGGGTTCAATCAGCCCCAGCATTTT
TRBV30	TRBJ2-1	once	-	CAWSARGNEQFF	TGTGCCTGGAGTGCCAGGGGCAATGAGCAGTTCTTC
TRBV20-1	TRBJ1-2	-	-	CSARTLDGYTF	TGCAGTGCTAGGACGCTAGATGGCTACACCTTC
TRBV5-6	TRBJ1-2	-	TRBD1	CASSLGGQNYGYTF	TGTGCCAGCAGCTTGGGGGGACAGAACTATGGCTACACCTTC
TRBV11-1	TRBJ1-1	few	-	CASSSQVQGSTEAFF	TGTGCCAGCAGCTCCCAAGTACAGGGAAGCACTGAAGCTTTCTTT
TRBV7-9	TRBJ1-3	-	-	CASSLTTNYRGTSGNTIYF	TGTGCCAGCAGCTTAACCACGAACTACCGGGGAACCTCTGGAAACACCATATATTTT
TRBV18	TRBJ2-7	once	-	CASSQPGVWEEQYF	TGTGCCAGCTCACAACCAGGGGTTTGGGAAGAGCAGTACTTC
TRBV2	TRBJ2-3	-	TRBD2	CASSSSRGVSTDTQYF	TGTGCCAGCAGTAGCTCCCGGGGGGTTAGCACAGATACGCAGTATTTT
TRBV6-5	TRBJ1-2	-	TRBD1	CASSYFAHRGLDGYPF	TGTGCCAGCAGTTACTTTGCCCACAGGGGGCTAGATGGCTACCCCTTC
TRBV5-1	TRBJ1-4	-	-	CASSPHGGRLATNEKLFF	TGCGCCAGCAGCCCCCATGGGGGCAGACTTGCAACTAATGAAAAACTGTTTTTT
TRBV13	TRBJ2-7	-	-	CASSLGVGSSSSYEQYF	TGTGCCAGCAGCTTAGGGGTGGGTAGCTCGAGCTCCTACGAGCAGTACTTC
TRBV9	TRBJ2-1	-	TRBD2	CASSGGASGGVGYEQFF	TGTGCCAGCAGCGGCGGGGCTAGCGGGGGGGTGGGCTATGAGCAGTTCTTC
TRBV5-6	TRBJ2-7	few	TRBD1	CASGEQGVYEQYF	TGTGCCAGCGGGGAACAGGGGGTCTACGAGCAGTACTTC
TRBV13	TRBJ2-1	-	-	CASSSGGGEQFF	TGTGCCAGCAGCTCCGGGGGAGGAGAGCAGTTCTTC
TRBV6-5	TRBJ1-5	-	TRBD1	CASRPTGNSNQPQHF	TGTGCCAGCAGGCCGACAGGGAATAGCAATCAGCCCCAGCATTTT
TRBV5-4	TRBJ2-7	-	-	CASSLEGGEQYF	TGTGCCAGCAGCTTGGAAGGGGGCGAGCAGTACTTC
TRBV27	TRBJ2-3	-	-	CASSLFAGSSTDTQYF	TGTGCCAGCAGTTTATTTGCGGGTTCTAGCACAGATACGCAGTATTTT
TRBV7-9	TRBJ1-2	-	-	CASSPGVLNYGYTF	TGTGCCAGCAGCCCCGGGGTCCTGAACTATGGCTACACCTTC
TRBV14	TRBJ1-4	-	-	CASSQDYGGNEKLFF	TGTGCCAGCAGCCAAGATTATGGCGGTAATGAAAAACTGTTTTTT
TRBV6-1	TRBJ1-1	few	-	CASSLHRAETEAFF	TGTGCCAGCAGTTTGCACAGGGCGGAGACTGAAGCTTTCTTT
TRBV6-4	TRBJ2-5	-	TRBD1	CASSVTGGGGETQYF	TGTGCCAGCAGCGTTACAGGGGGCGGTGGAGAGACCCAGTACTTC
TRBV11-2	TRBJ1-4	-	TRBD1	CASSLGGQVVEKLFF	TGCGCCAGCAGCTTAGGGGGACAGGTGGTCGAAAAACTGTTTTTT
TRBV5-4	TRBJ2-6	-	TRBD1	CASSQTGFPSGANVLTF	TGTGCCAGCAGCCAGACAGGGTTTCCCTCTGGGGCCAACGTCCTGACTTTC
TRBV18	TRBJ1-1	-	-	CASSPRGEVVAFF	TGTGCCAGCTCACCACGGGGGGAGGTGGTAGCTTTCTTT
TRBV29-1	TRBJ1-4	-	TRBD1	CSVEQGAGEKLFF	TGCAGCGTTGAACAGGGGGCCGGGGAAAAACTGTTTTTT
TRBV11-2	TRBJ1-1	-	TRBD1	CASSLGQGNTEAFF	TGTGCCAGCAGCTTAGGACAGGGGAACACTGAAGCTTTCTTT
TRBV6-1	TRBJ1-2	-	TRBD1	CASKMDRGSGYTF	TGTGCCAGCAAAATGGACAGGGGATCTGGCTACACCTTC